The 26 T cell receptor beta chains listed next were all sequenced from one sample in a study of beta chain features in type 1 diabetes. cDNA synthesis used the whole RNA isolate, giving expressed TCRB sequences. Measured with immunoSEQ multiplex PCR; TCRdb has only the in-frame clones, and not every one. The sample records under 500,000 clones, around 30% being singletons. The specimen was naive CD4+ T cells from blood. All receptors come from a man between 18 and 29 years old in good health.

The V call is TRBV30, the J call TRBJ2-5; 7 positions agree with TRBD1. Germline values: CDR1 GTSNPN, CDR2 SVGIG (reference sequence). The CDR3 length is 14 residues. V trimming: 5 bases; J trimming: 11 bases; junction bases outside the gene matches: 17. In DNA form, the CDR3 reads TGTGCCTGGGCCATTGGGACAGCTTTGGGGGAGCAGTACTTC. Translation gives CAWAIGTALGEQYF.

This clone was picked up a small number of times. The rearrangement uses TRBV7-8 and TRBJ2-4; a weak D match, TRBD1 (5 bases). V lost 5 bases to trimming and J lost 5 bases, with 13 bases between them. Germline CDR1 SGHVS, CDR2 FQNEAQ. The CDR3 extends over 14 amino acids. The CDR3 DNA sequence: TGTGCCAGCAGCACCCGATCGACAGAAAACATTCAGTACTTC. Translated: CASSTRSTENIQYF.

This clone has just a few counts. The rearrangement joins TRBV4-3 to TRBJ2-6; 9 bases fit TRBD2. Trimming cost V 0 bases and J 4 bases; bases outside gene matches: 4. The CDR3 loop spans 17 amino acids. Germline CDR1 is LGHNA and CDR2 is YSLEER. The DNA of the CDR3 is TGCGCCAGCAGCCAAGACCTAGCGGGATTCGGGGCCAACGTCCTGACTTTC. Amino acid sequence: CASSQDLAGFGANVLTF.

In its sample, this clone was seen a few times. The chain carries TRBV30 and TRBJ2-3, with 8 positions matching TRBD1. The CDR3 extends over 13 amino acids. With 4 bases clipped from V and 4 bases from J, the junction kept 4 bases outside the gene matches. Germline-derived CDR1 and CDR2 are GTSNPN and SVGIG (reference sequence). CDR3 protein: CAWTDRGPDTQYF. The CDR3 nucleotides read TGTGCCTGGACCGACAGGGGCCCAGATACGCAGTATTTT.

This sequence joins TRBV2 and TRBJ2-5; D might be TRBD2 (6 bases). Trimming took off 7 bases at V and 5 bases at J, with 11 bases between the two ends. CDR1 is SNHLY and CDR2 is FYNNEI in the germline V gene. This CDR3 has 12 residues. The CDR3 DNA reads TGTGCCAGCATGCGGGACCGGGAGACCCAGTACTTC. This sequence encodes CASMRDRETQYF.

This clone was seen a single time. This chain joins TRBV5-1 and TRBJ1-2; D is undetermined. V was clipped by 4 bases and J by 7 bases, with 17 bases between them. CDR1 and CDR2 from the germline V gene are SGHRS and YFSETQ. There are 14 residues in the CDR3. DNA for the CDR3: TGCGCCAGCAGCCCAAGGACGGACGGAGGTGGCTACACCTTC. Encoded protein: CASSPRTDGGGYTF.

The CDR3 loop is CAWSRDSPYGYTF. The CDR3 DNA reads as TGTGCCTGGAGTAGGGACAGCCCTTATGGCTACACCTTC. J is TRBJ1-2 and V is TRBV30; 7 bases align to TRBD1. The CDR3 loop spans 13 amino acids. J gave up 5 bases and V 2 bases, and 5 bases lay outside the gene matches. Looked up from germline, CDR1 is GTSNPN and CDR2 is SVGIG (reference sequence).

The CDR3 loop is CASSDPGEKLFF. The CDR3 DNA sequence: TGTGCCAGCAGCGACCCGGGAGAAAAACTGTTTTTT. The V gene is TRBV4-2, the J gene TRBJ1-4; D call uncertain. Germline V gene data show CDR1 as LGHNA and CDR2 as YNFKEQ. Trimming cost V 5 bases and J 8 bases, with 9 bases left between them. This CDR3 has 12 residues.

The rearrangement uses TRBV7-9 and TRBJ2-7; TRBD2 agrees at 8 bases. Losses at the gene ends were 10 bases for V and 2 bases for J; bases not matched to a gene: 7. Looked up from germline, CDR1 is SEHNR and CDR2 is FQNEAQ (reference sequence). The CDR3 is 13 amino acids. CDR3: CATRRAGAYEQYF. In DNA form, the CDR3 reads TGTGCCACTAGGCGAGCGGGAGCCTACGAGCAGTACTTC.

The rearrangement joins TRBV5-4 to TRBJ2-1, with no clear D. V was cut by 3 bases and J by 5 bases, with 12 bases left in between. The CDR3 length is 14 residues. In germline, CDR1 is SGHNT, CDR2 YYREEE (reference sequence). The CDR3 reads CASSSVDWDNEQFF. CDR3 nucleotides: TGTGCCAGCAGCTCCGTCGACTGGGACAATGAGCAGTTCTTC.

The V call is TRBV4-1, the J call TRBJ1-5; D remains ambiguous. Trimming shortened V by 6 bases and J by 4 bases, and 13 bases separated the two germline ends. CDR3 length equals 14 residues. CDR1 and CDR2 from the germline V gene are MGHRA and YSYEKL. CDR3 nucleotides: TGCGCCAGCAGTCGTTACGGGGAAAATCAGCCCCAGCATTTT. Its protein product is CASSRYGENQPQHF.

This chain uses TRBV9 with TRBJ1-3; D uncertain. This CDR3 has 14 amino acids. The germline CDR1 and CDR2 sequences are SGDLS and YYNGEE. The V end lost 2 bases, the J end lost 0 bases, and 6 bases lay between the germline ends. The CDR3 sequence is CASSVTISGNTIYF. DNA of the CDR3: TGTGCCAGCAGCGTCACAATCTCTGGAAACACCATATATTTT.

This clone was observed a handful of times. The rearrangement links TRBV5-1 to TRBJ1-2; a possible D gene is TRBD1 (5 bases). CDR1 and CDR2 from the germline V gene are SGHRS and YFSETQ. Trimming shortened V by 4 bases and J by 3 bases, and 19 bases separated the two germline ends. CDR3 size: 16 residues. The CDR3 DNA follows: TGCGCCAGCAGCCCCTTGTCGGGGCAGGGTGACTATGGCTACACCTTC. Translated, it gives CASSPLSGQGDYGYTF.

This clone has a handful of counts. The gene calls are TRBV12-5 and TRBJ2-5; possibly TRBD1 for D (5 bases). From germline, CDR1 is LGHNT and CDR2 FRNRAP. V was cut by 1 base and J by 0 bases, with 15 bases left in between. The CDR3 totals 17 residues. CDR3 coding DNA: TGTGCTAGTGGTTTGGCCCTGATAGGGGCGAACCAAGAGACCCAGTACTTC. Its translation is CASGLALIGANQETQYF.

The V gene is TRBV9, the J gene TRBJ2-7, with TRBD2 identical over 12 bases. Unmatched junction bases numbered 7, after V lost 4 bases and J lost 5 bases. Germline V gene lookup returns CDR1 SGDLS and CDR2 YYNGEE. The CDR3 loop spans 15 amino acids. CDR3 nucleotides: TGTGCCAGCAGCCCCCGGACTAGCGGGATCCACGAGCAGTACTTC. Translating gives CASSPRTSGIHEQYF.

The chain combines TRBV7-2 with TRBJ2-1, with 8 bases lining up with TRBD2. Germline CDR1 reads SGHTA; CDR2 reads FQGNSA. J lost 7 bases, V lost 1 base, and 9 bases had no gene match. This CDR3 spans 16 amino acids. The CDR3 loop is CASSLVRSGGGNEQFF. The CDR3 nucleotides read TGTGCCAGCAGCTTAGTGCGCAGCGGGGGAGGAAATGAGCAGTTCTTC.

This chain connects TRBV19 to TRBJ1-1; unclear D gene. With 3 bases removed from V and 6 bases from J, the gap between germline ends came to 14 bases. CDR3 size: 14 residues. Germline CDR1 is LNHDA and CDR2 is SQIVND (reference sequence). In nucleotides, the CDR3 is TGTGCCAGTAGTATTAGAGTACAATCCGCTGAAGCTTTCTTT. It codes for CASSIRVQSAEAFF.

This clone has just a few counts. This chain uses TRBV6-5 with TRBJ2-1; a weak D match, TRBD2 (6 bases). The ends were cut back, 0 bases at V and 5 bases at J, with 14 bases in the middle. This CDR3 comprises 16 residues. The germline CDR1 and CDR2 sequences are MNHEY and SVGAGI. CDR3 amino acids: CASSYSSGVRNNEQFF. The CDR3 nucleotides read TGTGCCAGCAGTTACTCTTCGGGAGTCAGGAACAATGAGCAGTTCTTC.

This clone was counted a few times. The chain couples TRBV2 to TRBJ1-1; D perhaps matches TRBD1 (6 bases). The CDR3 has 13 amino acids. CDR1 and CDR2 from the germline V gene are SNHLY and FYNNEI. Trimming pared 7 bases from V and 4 bases from J, leaving 13 bases between. The CDR3 DNA reads as TGTGCCAGCAAATCCGGACAGAGCACTGAAGCTTTCTTT. This gives the protein CASKSGQSTEAFF.

This chain uses TRBV9 with TRBJ2-1; TRBD2 aligns across 14 bases. The CDR3 is 14 amino acids. Per the germline V gene, CDR1 is SGDLS and CDR2 is YYNGEE. The V and J ends lost 7 bases and 8 bases, in that order; junction bases with no gene match: 5. The CDR3, as DNA: TGTGCCAGCGGGACTAGCGGGAGTAGGTATGAGCAGTTCTTC. It translates to CASGTSGSRYEQFF. The whole variable domain, remainder taken from reference TRBV9 and TRBJ2-1, is DSGVTQTPKHLITATGQRVTLRCSPRSGDLSVYWYQQSLDQGLQFLIQYYNGEERAKGNILERFSAQQFPDLHSELNLSSLELGDSALYFCASGTSGSRYEQFFGPGTRLTVL.

This CDR3 is CASSLREATYYEQYF. The CDR3 bases are TGTGCCAGCAGCCTGAGGGAGGCCACCTACTACGAGCAGTACTTC. This chain uses TRBV11-3 with TRBJ2-7; maybe TRBD2 (6 bases). Germline V gene lookup returns CDR1 SGHNT and CDR2 YENEEA. The V gene lost 5 bases and the J gene lost 3 bases, with 17 bases spanning the gap. The length of the CDR3 is 15 residues.

This chain links TRBV6-5 with TRBJ2-7; D is undetermined. The CDR3 spans 12 residues. Germline V CDR1 and CDR2: MNHEY, SVGAGI. The V gene lost 6 bases and the J gene lost 2 bases, with 8 bases spanning the gap. The CDR3: CASRLTTYEQYF. In nucleotides, the CDR3 is TGTGCCAGCAGACTGACAACCTACGAGCAGTACTTC.

Only a few counts were recorded for this clone. V and J are TRBV4-3 and TRBJ2-7, with D perhaps TRBD2 (6 bases). The V gene lost 3 bases and the J gene lost 2 bases, with 14 bases spanning the gap. The germline V gene has CDR1 LGHNA and CDR2 YSLEER. This CDR3 comprises 15 residues. The CDR3 bases are TGCGCCAGCAGCCACCTGGGACTGTCTACCTACGAGCAGTACTTC. Protein product: CASSHLGLSTYEQYF.

In this sample, this clone turned up a few times. The chain employs TRBV4-2 and TRBJ2-7; D remains ambiguous. Per the germline V gene, CDR1 is LGHNA and CDR2 is YNFKEQ. The CDR3 is made up of 14 amino acids. V was shortened by 1 base and J by 4 bases, with 11 bases between the two germline ends. In nucleotides, the CDR3 is TGTGCCAGCAGCCAAGCGCCTAGGCGATACGAGCAGTACTTC. As protein: CASSQAPRRYEQYF.

This rearrangement joins TRBV28 to TRBJ2-1; 14 nucleotides align to TRBD2. Germline trimming cut 6 bases from V and 3 bases from J; bases unmatched to any gene: 10. Germline lookup yields CDR1 MDHEN and CDR2 SYDVKM. The CDR3 totals 18 residues. This chain's CDR3 is CASSLGLAGVSFYNEQFF. CDR3 in DNA: TGTGCCAGCAGCTTGGGACTAGCGGGAGTGAGCTTCTACAATGAGCAGTTCTTC.

This clone has just a few counts. One end of the junction fails to match germline, which may point to a read error. The chain couples TRBV5-4 to TRBJ2-7, with D maybe TRBD1 (5 bases). This CDR3 is 12 amino acids long. Germline CDR1 SGHNT, CDR2 YYREEE (reference sequence). Here the CDR3 DNA reads TGTGCCAGCAGCTTGGCCGGGCGCCAAGGGGTCTTC. Protein: CASSLAGRQGVF.